Detailed here is one T cell receptor beta chain. Data came from immunoSEQ multiplex PCR; TCRdb stores just in-frame clones and leaves some out. In the table there are about 200,000 clones, around 83% of which are singletons. These data are taken from a study of blood T cell repertoires in COVID-19. Overall study context: From T cells, B-cell-depleted T cells, or PBMCs came the material, which was cDNA or gDNA.

Per germline, CDR1 MNHEY and CDR2 SVGAGI. The trim removed 5 bases at V and 2 bases at J, leaving 3 bases unmatched. The CDR3 sequence is 14 residues long. Sequenced input: peripheral blood. The TCR comes from a woman in her forties or fifties with COVID-19, enrolled during active disease. The rearrangement uses TRBV6-5 and TRBJ2-7, with 10 bases matching TRBD1. The CDR3 spells CASSRGQGTYEQYV. CDR3 DNA sequence: TGTGCCAGCAGTCGGGGACAGGGGACCTACGAGCAGTACGTC.